This TCR beta chain was identified in a study of beta chain features in type 1 diabetes (dated by TCRdb to 2016 to 2019). For context, the study as a whole: Patients and healthy donors did not differ in mean age, gender distribution, total cell number or subset yield. The study compared TCRB repertoires of sorted circulating CD4+ T cell subsets between recently diagnosed type 1 diabetes patients and matched healthy donors. A total of 85 million to 140 million sorted cells were examined across all samples, and a strong correlation was observed between cell number per subset and RNA yield. Regulatory and stem cell-like memory subsets were obtained from only 8 patients and about eight healthy donors, while naive and central memory subsets were obtained from all 30 or so donors.

A note on this clone: Its target antigen remains unknown. No clone much larger than this one lies a single base away; base qualities are absent.

General conclusions and limits of the study: The naive, central memory and regulatory TCRB repertoires appeared to resemble one another more closely among patients than among healthy donors. PCR may preferentially amplify shorter templates, but because patient and control samples were amplified and corrected together, any resulting skew would affect both groups equally. Type 1 diabetes patients showed a moderate but significant shortening of TCRB CDR3 length in all four CD4+ subsets. Patients with type 1 diabetes made fewer insertions and deleted more nucleotides at VDJ recombination sites, implying thymic rearrangement abnormalities. Because cDNA rather than genomic DNA was sequenced, highly expressing activated cells could have been over-represented, although no difference in activation and CD3 levels was found between groups. Because small numbers of individuals were included in the HLA sub-analyses, any influence of HLA type on TCRB rearrangement was left unresolved.

Trimming costs V 5 bases and J 0 bases, and their ends lie 13 bases apart. According to the germline V gene, CDR1 reads MGHDK and CDR2 reads SYGVNS. From its cysteine to its phenylalanine, the CDR3 spans 16 amino acids. Only the CDR3 DNA is retained, 48 bases long and in frame from the first base. All of the isolated RNA was reverse transcribed with the High Capacity cDNA Reverse Transcription Kit, so expressed TCRB transcripts were sequenced. Naive, central memory and regulatory T cell samples underwent deep immunoSEQ sequencing, averaging around 4 million total reads per sample. Sorted cells were lysed in RLT buffer and RNA was extracted with DNase-treated RNeasy Micro or Mini kits, depending on cell number. Each cell subset was processed separately to prevent cross-contamination, with patient and healthy donor samples processed together. TCRB sequences were amplified from cDNA with the immunoSEQ multiplex PCR, producing 87-bp fragments spanning the CDR3 region. Amplicons were sequenced on the Illumina HiSeq platform. As for how the authors treated the data: Synthetic template baselines were used to correct PCR bias computationally, reads within Hamming distance 2 were collapsed together, and singletons that could not be merged were discarded. Reads were aligned against IMGT to assign V, D and J genes, CDR3 length and insertions or deletions at six rearrangement sites. Clonotype counts were normalized to sorted cell number within each subset before computing true diversity and Gini coefficients with the tcR R package. The overlap coefficient, calculated on TCRB nucleotide sequences, was used to measure repertoire sharing. As a proxy for the pre-selection repertoire, out-of-frame TCRB sequences from naive cells were analyzed. The source is immuneACCESS, and TCRdb retained only in-frame sequences with V and J called. Part of the clones is not carried over; for the studies checked, unresolved V genes explain less than half of this, and the remainder is unexplained. That table furnishes V, J and clone size, whereas the DNA furnished D and trimming. Recorded for this sample are some 410,000 clones; roughly an eighth of them occurred a single time. The leading ten clones occupy less than 0.06% of the sample.

From each donor, a single peripheral blood sample of around 120 mL on average was drawn into heparinised tubes. Naive, central memory, regulatory and stem cell-like memory CD4+ T cells were sorted on a BD FACSAria II using a panel including CD45RO, CCR7, CD25, CD127, CD95 and CD27. All sorted populations exceeded 95% purity. PBMCs were separated immediately by Lymphoprep density gradient centrifugation and were stained directly, without being cultured. So that batch effects would be minimized, each experiment stained and sorted samples in pairs, pairing one healthy donor with one patient. The sequence derives from a woman under 30 in good health. Material: naive CD4+ T cells from blood. The cell subset or site label for this specimen denotes: true naive CD4+ T cells. The rearrangement joined TRBV25-1 to TRBJ1-4; no confident D gene assignment can be made. The sequence in DNA is TGTGCCAGCAGTCCACTCGTGGTTGCAACTAATGAAAAACTGTTTTTT. Translation gives CASSPLVVATNEKLFF.